These 2 T cell receptor beta chains were all obtained from the same sample, sequenced in a study of shared clonotypes between healthy human individuals. Produced via immunoSEQ multiplex PCR; TCRdb's table is partial and in-frame only. This sample has around 83,000 clones, with 60% to 65% found just once. The sequenced sample consisted of memory CD8+ T cells sorted from blood. Subset meaning: CD45RO+ cells pooled with CCR7-negative TemRA cells. The receptors here all came from a man aged 30 to 45 in good health.

V gene TRBV15 combines with J gene TRBJ1-5; TRBD1 matches at 8 bases. Germline CDR1 LNHNV, CDR2 YYDKDF (reference sequence). The V gene end was trimmed by 4 bases and the J gene end by 0 bases; junction bases not matched to a gene: 11. This CDR3 has 18 amino acids. The CDR3 loop reads CATSKTGTGDYSNQPQHF. The CDR3 bases are TGTGCCACCAGCAAAACCGGGACAGGCGATTATAGCAATCAGCCCCAGCATTTT.

CDR3 nucleotides: TGTGCCAGCAGTTACTGGGGGCACGCGAATCAGCCCCAGCATTTT. This gives the protein CASSYWGHANQPQHF. This rearrangement joins TRBV6-6 to TRBJ1-5, with D tentatively TRBD1 (6 bases). The CDR3 is made up of 15 amino acids. CDR1 MNHNY and CDR2 SVGAGI come from the germline V gene (reference sequence). V was cut by 1 base and J by 4 bases, with 11 bases left in between.